Listed below are T cell receptor beta chains from one sample, sequenced in a study of sequential checkpoint blockade in melanoma. Produced via immunoSEQ multiplex PCR; TCRdb's table is partial and in-frame only. The sample holds 20,000 or so clones, approximately 72% seen once. This specimen was CD8+ T cells sorted from blood (inferred from file names), taken from a patient given nivolumab and ipilimumab in sequence. The receptors stem from a human donor with melanoma. Each CDR3 is given with its conserved first and last residue. Each record gives: J gene, CDR3 length, D gene, V gene, clone size, CDR3 DNA, CDR3 protein. The D gene is left open where the match is weak. Some rows have no size entry. The others give once, few or many, or a class for an expanded clone.

J: TRBJ1-6
length: 16
D: TRBD1
V: TRBV28
size: .
DNA: TGTGCCAACAGTACCCCGCTGACAGGGGCGGATTCACCCCTCCACTTT
CDR3: CANSTPLTGADSPLHF

J: TRBJ1-4
length: 15
D: .
V: TRBV19
size: .
DNA: TGTGCCAGTAGTATAGCGGGATCAACTAATGAAAAACTGTTTTTT
CDR3: CASSIAGSTNEKLFF

J: TRBJ2-7
length: 15
D: TRBD1
V: TRBV7-9
size: few
DNA: TGTGCCAGCAGCTTAGTGACAGGGACAGTCGACGAGCAGTACTTC
CDR3: CASSLVTGTVDEQYF

J: TRBJ1-5
length: 16
D: .
V: TRBV7-6
size: .
DNA: TGTGCCAGCAGCTTAGACCCGACACCCGGCAATCAGCCCCAGCATTTT
CDR3: CASSLDPTPGNQPQHF

J: TRBJ1-1
length: 15
D: .
V: TRBV4-1
size: .
DNA: TGCGCCAGCAGCCAAGCGACAGCTTTGAACACTGAAGCTTTCTTT
CDR3: CASSQATALNTEAFF

J: TRBJ1-4
length: 15
D: .
V: TRBV19
size: .
DNA: TGTGCCAGTAGTATAGATGGCATACGAAATGAAAAACTGTTTTTT
CDR3: CASSIDGIRNEKLFF

J: TRBJ2-7
length: 12
D: TRBD1
V: TRBV7-9
size: .
DNA: TGTGCCATAAGGACAGGAGCCTACGAGCAGTACTTC
CDR3: CAIRTGAYEQYF

J: TRBJ2-7
length: 15
D: TRBD1
V: TRBV18
size: .
DNA: TGTGCCAGCTCCCTCATCCGGGACAGCGTCTACGAGCAGTACTTC
CDR3: CASSLIRDSVYEQYF

J: TRBJ2-6
length: 18
D: TRBD1
V: TRBV5-1
size: .
DNA: TGCGCCAGCAGCTCAACCCTAGACAGGGTGTCCGGGGCCAACGTCCTGACTTTC
CDR3: CASSSTLDRVSGANVLTF

J: TRBJ2-7
length: 13
D: .
V: TRBV10-3
size: once
DNA: TGTGCCATCCGGGACTCCGCCTCCTACGAGCAGTACTTC
CDR3: CAIRDSASYEQYF

J: TRBJ2-7
length: 14
D: .
V: TRBV19
size: .
DNA: TGTGCCAGTAGTTTCGGACTGGCGACCTACGAGCAGTACTTC
CDR3: CASSFGLATYEQYF

J: TRBJ1-2
length: 15
D: TRBD1
V: TRBV14
size: .
DNA: TGTGCCAGCAGCCAAGCCCGGGGACAGGTCTATGGCTACACCTTC
CDR3: CASSQARGQVYGYTF

J: TRBJ1-5
length: 13
D: .
V: TRBV29-1
size: .
DNA: TGCAGCGTTTTTGGGGGGGAAGGTCAGCCCCAGCATTTT
CDR3: CSVFGGEGQPQHF

J: TRBJ2-7
length: 16
D: TRBD1
V: TRBV11-2
size: .
DNA: TGTGCCAGCAGCCACCCTAGTGACAGGGGATCTTGGGAGCAGTACTTC
CDR3: CASSHPSDRGSWEQYF

J: TRBJ1-2
length: 16
D: .
V: TRBV28
size: .
DNA: TGTGCCAGCAGTTTAGGTGGTTACCTTGTGAGCTATGGCTACACCTTC
CDR3: CASSLGGYLVSYGYTF

J: TRBJ1-4
length: 15
D: .
V: TRBV28
size: .
DNA: TGTGCCAGCAGGCTTAACAGGGCGGCTAATGAAAAACTGTTTTTT
CDR3: CASRLNRAANEKLFF

J: TRBJ1-2
length: 13
D: .
V: TRBV11-2
size: few
DNA: TGTGCCAGCAGTCCGGGTCCCCAATATGGCTACACCTTC
CDR3: CASSPGPQYGYTF

J: TRBJ1-2
length: 13
D: TRBD1
V: TRBV6-5
size: .
DNA: TGTGCCAGCAGCCTCGACAGGGGGGCTGGCTACACCTTC
CDR3: CASSLDRGAGYTF

J: TRBJ1-5
length: 14
D: .
V: TRBV6-6
size: .
DNA: TGTGCCAGCAGTCCCAACGCGGGGAAGCAGCCCCAGCATTTT
CDR3: CASSPNAGKQPQHF

J: TRBJ2-7
length: 14
D: .
V: TRBV5-6
size: .
DNA: TGTGCCAGCAGCTTCGGGCAGGGCCGCTACGAGCAGTACTTC
CDR3: CASSFGQGRYEQYF

J: TRBJ1-3
length: 16
D: .
V: TRBV11-2
size: .
DNA: TGTGCCAGCAGCTTAGCCGGTACAGAATTTGGAAACACCATATATTTT
CDR3: CASSLAGTEFGNTIYF

J: TRBJ2-7
length: 14
D: .
V: TRBV10-3
size: .
DNA: TGTGCCATCAGTGCCGCTGACGGGACCTACGAGCAGTACTTC
CDR3: CAISAADGTYEQYF

J: TRBJ1-4
length: 21
D: TRBD1
V: TRBV14
size: .
DNA: TGTGCCAGCAGCCAAGATACCGGGACAGGGGATCCGGACTTCGCAGATGAAAAACTGTTTTTT
CDR3: CASSQDTGTGDPDFADEKLFF

J: TRBJ2-7
length: 16
D: .
V: TRBV5-4
size: .
DNA: TGTGCCAGCAGCGACGAACCCAGTGGGGCCTCCTACGAGCAGTACTTC
CDR3: CASSDEPSGASYEQYF